The 28 T cell receptor beta chains in this list originate from one sample, sequenced in a study of blood T cell repertoires in COVID-19. The data were produced by immunoSEQ multiplex PCR, yet TCRdb's version contains in-frame clones alone and is incomplete. The top ten hold roughly 7% of the sample, which has under 60,000 clones, approximately 80% seen once. Sequencing was done on a sample of peripheral blood. These receptors were obtained from a man aged 40-55 years with acute or convalescent COVID-19.

The rearrangement links TRBV6-5 to TRBJ1-2; TRBD1 matches 8 bases. Germline V CDR1 and CDR2: MNHEY, SVGAGI. Trimming cost V 1 base and J 6 bases; bases outside gene matches: 7. The CDR3 sequence is 15 residues long. The CDR3 region has the DNA TGTGCCAGCAGTTACTTAGCCACAGGGGGAAATGGCTACACCTTC. It translates to CASSYLATGGNGYTF.

The V call is TRBV7-3, the J call TRBJ2-7, with a weak D call TRBD2 (6 bases). The CDR3 is made up of 12 amino acids. V dropped 1 base and J dropped 7 bases, with 8 bases sitting between them. Germline V CDR1 and CDR2: SGHTA, FQGTGA. The CDR3, as DNA: TGTGCCAGCAGCTTAAATGGGAGGGAGCAGTACTTC. Protein product: CASSLNGREQYF.

The chain recombines TRBV6-2 or TRBV6-3 with TRBJ2-1; TRBD2 is a possible D gene (5 bases). The CDR3 length is 14 residues. The germline V gene encodes CDR1 MNHEY and CDR2 SVGEGT. V was cut by 2 bases and J by 0 bases, with 5 bases left in between. This chain's CDR3 is CASSYRDSYNEQFF. The CDR3, as DNA: TGTGCCAGCAGTTACCGGGACTCCTACAATGAGCAGTTCTTC.

V and J are TRBV9 and TRBJ1-4, with TRBD1 as a possible D gene (5 bases). The germline gives CDR1 SGDLS, CDR2 YYNGEE. The CDR3 has 17 amino acids. Trimming cost V 3 bases and J 3 bases, with 18 bases left between them. The CDR3 DNA sequence: TGTGCCAGCAGCGCCGAGGACGGGGGGGAAGCTAATGAAAAACTGTTTTTT. Protein: CASSAEDGGEANEKLFF.

V gene TRBV2 combines with J gene TRBJ2-3; 7 positions match TRBD1. J lost 4 bases, V lost 4 bases, and 8 bases had no gene match. The CDR3 has 15 amino acids. The germline gives CDR1 SNHLY, CDR2 FYNNEI. Written as DNA, the CDR3 is TGTGCCAGCAGTGCGGACAGGCTCACCCCAGATACGCAGTATTTT. Translation: CASSADRLTPDTQYF.

This clone was seen only once. The V call is TRBV28, the J call TRBJ2-7; TRBD1 matches at 8 bases. The CDR3 length is 16 residues. Per the germline V gene, CDR1 is MDHEN and CDR2 is SYDVKM. The J segment lost 1 base and the V segment lost 6 bases, leaving 11 bases of the junction unmatched. CDR3 residues: CASSSIGTGRSYEQYF. CDR3 DNA sequence: TGTGCCAGCAGCTCAATCGGGACAGGCAGGTCCTACGAGCAGTACTTC. The full variable domain, rest sourced from reference TRBV28 and TRBJ2-7, is DVKVTQSSRYLVKRTGEKVFLECVQDMDHENMFWYRQDPGLGLRLIYFSYDVKMKEKGDIPEGYSVSREKKERFSLILESASTNQTSMYLCASSSIGTGRSYEQYFGPGTRLTVT.

The V and J genes are TRBV2 and TRBJ1-5; 9 nucleotides line up with TRBD1. CDR3 length equals 13 residues. Germline CDR1 reads SNHLY; CDR2 reads FYNNEI. Unmatched junction bases numbered 1, after V lost 4 bases and J lost 6 bases. The CDR3 DNA reads TGTGCCAGCAGTGGACAGGGGGGTCAGCCCCAGCATTTT. The encoded protein is CASSGQGGQPQHF.

J is TRBJ1-2 and V is TRBV2, with D possibly matching TRBD1 (6 bases). This CDR3 has 14 amino acids. Trimming shortened V by 8 bases and J by 1 base, and 14 bases separated the two germline ends. CDR1 and CDR2 from the germline V gene are SNHLY and FYNNEI. As DNA, the CDR3 is TGTGCCAGCCTCAAGGACAGCAATAACTATGGCTACACCTTC. This sequence encodes CASLKDSNNYGYTF.

This clone was seen a single time. The V gene is TRBV5-4, the J gene TRBJ2-1; 8 nucleotides align to TRBD2. CDR1 and CDR2 (germline): SGHNT, YYREEE (reference sequence). The V gene end was trimmed by 4 bases and the J gene end by 6 bases; junction bases not matched to a gene: 9. This CDR3 spans 15 amino acids. DNA of the CDR3: TGTGCCAGCAGCCTTAGCGGGAAGACTGGCAATGAGCAGTTCTTC. As protein: CASSLSGKTGNEQFF.

CDR3 DNA sequence: TGCGCCAGCAGCTTGGATGGGACATCCGGTTATGGCTACACCTTC. Protein: CASSLDGTSGYGYTF. J is TRBJ1-2 and V is TRBV5-1; D perhaps matches TRBD1 (6 bases). The CDR3 is 15 amino acids. V lost 0 bases and J lost 5, with 14 bases in between. Germline CDR1 and CDR2: SGHRS and YFSETQ.

The V gene is TRBV7-3, the J gene TRBJ2-1; D possibly corresponds to TRBD2 (6 bases). V lost 2 bases to trimming and J lost 0 bases, with 17 bases between them. The CDR3 extends over 18 amino acids. CDR1 is SGHTA, CDR2 FQGTGA, per germline. The CDR3 protein is CASSLEVPSVISYNEQFF. CDR3 coding DNA: TGTGCCAGCAGCTTAGAAGTGCCTAGCGTAATCTCCTACAATGAGCAGTTCTTC.

Worth noting for this clone: At one of its ends the junction is not consistent with the germline gene, which may arise from a read error. The CDR3 sequence is CASRLDRFTGELFF. CDR3 coding DNA: TGTGCCAGCAGATTGGACAGATTCACCGGGGAGCTGTTTTTT. The chain employs TRBV5-6 and TRBJ2-2, with D possibly matching TRBD1 (6 bases). The germline CDR1 and CDR2 sequences are SGHDT and YYEEEE. CDR3 length equals 14 residues.

There are a few counts of this clone. This sequence joins TRBV7-2 and TRBJ2-3; 11 bases are a match to TRBD2. The CDR3 spans 14 residues. Germline lookup yields CDR1 SGHTA and CDR2 FQGNSA. V lost 8 bases, J lost 3 bases, and 4 bases stayed unmatched. CDR3 protein: CASRSGGATDTQYF. Here the CDR3 DNA reads TGTGCCAGCCGTAGCGGGGGGGCAACAGATACGCAGTATTTT.

This clone was observed a few times. The rearrangement uses TRBV19 and TRBJ1-5; no firm D call. V lost 6 bases, J lost 2 bases, and 8 bases lay in between. The germline V gene has CDR1 LNHDA and CDR2 SQIVND (reference sequence). The CDR3 totals 13 residues. The CDR3 sequence is CASRGSGNQPQHF. CDR3 coding DNA: TGTGCCAGTAGGGGCTCAGGCAATCAGCCCCAGCATTTT. Full variable domain (outside the CDR3, taken from reference TRBV19 and TRBJ1-5): DGGITQSPKYLFRKEGQNVTLSCEQNLNHDAMYWYRQDPGQGLRLIYYSQIVNDFQKGDIAEGYSVSREKKESFPLTVTSAQKNPTAFYLCASRGSGNQPQHFGDGTRLSIL.

This chain uses TRBV6-6 with TRBJ1-2; D perhaps matches TRBD1 (6 bases). Germline CDR1 and CDR2: MNHNY and SVGAGI (reference sequence). The CDR3 runs 16 residues. Between the trimmed V and J ends, which lost 5 bases and 1 base, there was a span of 17 bases. This CDR3 reads CASSAGVGPFNYGYTF. The CDR3 nucleotides are TGTGCCAGCAGTGCAGGGGTTGGCCCATTTAACTATGGCTACACCTTC.

The V gene is TRBV19, the J gene TRBJ1-2; 7 nucleotides line up with TRBD1. The germline gives CDR1 LNHDA, CDR2 SQIVND (reference sequence). J gave up 8 bases and V 9 bases, and 12 bases lay outside the gene matches. CDR3 length: 13 amino acids. CDR3 sequence (DNA): TGTGCCAGCCACGACAGGGCGATGATCGGCTACACCTTC. It specifies CASHDRAMIGYTF.

The CDR3 sequence: CASQPTDPSYEQYF. The CDR3 DNA sequence: TGTGCCAGCCAACCTACAGATCCTTCCTACGAGCAGTACTTC. The chain recombines TRBV2 with TRBJ2-7; D remains unclear. This CDR3 has 14 amino acids. Trimming pared 8 bases from V and 1 base from J, leaving 15 bases between. In germline, CDR1 is SNHLY, CDR2 FYNNEI.

This rearrangement joins TRBV24-1 to TRBJ1-1, with 7 bases that match TRBD1. V trimming: 12 bases; J trimming: 9 bases; junction bases outside the gene matches: 12. Germline values: CDR1 KGHDR, CDR2 SFDVKD. CDR3 length: 12 amino acids. Here the CDR3 DNA reads TGTGCCTCCCCAGGGGGGATGGCTAAAGCTTTCTTT. This gives the protein CASPGGMAKAFF.

This clone was seen only once. V gene TRBV9 combines with J gene TRBJ2-2; D ambiguous. This CDR3 is 16 amino acids long. The V gene lost 4 bases and the J gene lost 1 base, with 14 bases spanning the gap. Germline assignment: CDR1 SGDLS and CDR2 YYNGEE. In DNA form, the CDR3 reads TGTGCCAGCAGCCCTAGAGATAGCTGGAACACCGGGGAGCTGTTTTTT. Translating gives CASSPRDSWNTGELFF.

The V gene is TRBV6-1, the J gene TRBJ2-4, with D maybe TRBD2 (5 bases). The CDR3 runs 11 residues. V shed 0 bases and J shed 14 bases, with 8 bases lying between them. The germline V gene encodes CDR1 MNHNS and CDR2 SASEGT. CDR3 in DNA: TGTGCCAGCAGTGAAGCTACTAGAAAGTACTTC. It codes for CASSEATRKYF.

The J gene is TRBJ1-1, the V gene TRBV15, with 8 bases aligning to TRBD1. V was clipped by 6 bases and J by 1 base; unmatched bases: 4. Germline V gene sequence: CDR1 LNHNV, CDR2 YYDKDF (reference sequence). This CDR3 is built from 14 residues. CDR3 residues: CATRSGQGNTEAFF. DNA for the CDR3: TGTGCCACCAGAAGCGGACAGGGGAACACTGAAGCTTTCTTT.

J is TRBJ2-2 and V is TRBV2, with 9 bases fitting TRBD1. CDR1 and CDR2 (germline): SNHLY, FYNNEI. J gave up 6 bases and V 4 bases, and 6 bases lay outside the gene matches. The CDR3 runs to 15 residues. The CDR3 DNA follows: TGTGCCAGCAGTGCGGGACAGGGACTCTCCGGGGAGCTGTTTTTT. This gives the protein CASSAGQGLSGELFF.

The V call is TRBV7-2, the J call TRBJ2-1, with TRBD2 matching over 7 bases. CDR3 size: 16 residues. Germline V lookup: CDR1 SGHTA, CDR2 FQGNSA. V shed 5 bases, J shed 0 bases, and the junction held 7 bases outside the gene matches. The CDR3 reads CASSVLAGSSYNEQFF. The CDR3 DNA follows: TGTGCCAGCAGCGTATTAGCGGGTAGCTCCTACAATGAGCAGTTCTTC.

This clone has only one observation. The V gene is TRBV11-3, the J gene TRBJ2-6; a possible D gene is TRBD1 (6 bases). Germline values: CDR1 SGHNT, CDR2 YENEEA. CDR3 length: 15 amino acids. V shed 5 bases and J shed 4 bases, with 12 bases lying between them. CDR3 nucleotides: TGTGCCAGCAGCCGCACAGGGCTGGGGGCCAACGTCCTGACTTTC. Protein product: CASSRTGLGANVLTF.

Written as DNA, the CDR3 is TGTGCCAGCAGCACGGACAGAACGGGTGAAAAACTGTTTTTT. Its protein is CASSTDRTGEKLFF. The rearrangement uses TRBV14 and TRBJ1-4; maybe TRBD1 (6 bases). V was shortened by 5 bases and J by 7 bases, with 14 bases between the two germline ends. CDR3 size: 14 residues. Germline V gene lookup returns CDR1 SGHDN and CDR2 FVKESK.

This clone was detected only a few times. The chain carries TRBV7-2 and TRBJ1-5; D not resolved. The V gene lost 3 bases and the J gene lost 2 bases, with 5 bases spanning the gap. Germline values: CDR1 SGHTA, CDR2 FQGNSA. The CDR3 has 13 amino acids. In DNA, the CDR3 is TGTGCCAGCAGCTTTTATGGCAATCAGCCCCAGCATTTT. This sequence encodes CASSFYGNQPQHF.

This rearrangement joins TRBV5-6 to TRBJ1-1, with D tentatively TRBD1 (6 bases). The germline gives CDR1 SGHDT, CDR2 YYEEEE. This CDR3 is built from 15 residues. V lost 4 bases to trimming and J lost 0 bases, with 13 bases between them. This CDR3 is CASSPGANMNTEAFF. DNA for the CDR3: TGTGCCAGCAGCCCAGGGGCCAACATGAACACTGAAGCTTTCTTT.

This clone was recorded a few times. The chain is built from TRBV4-1 and TRBJ1-2, with 7 bases matching TRBD1. The CDR3 is 19 residues long. Losses at the gene ends were 5 bases for V and 0 bases for J; bases not matched to a gene: 18. Germline V CDR1 and CDR2: MGHRA, YSYEKL. CDR3: CASSKQGQARLVTNYGYTF. The DNA of the CDR3 is TGCGCCAGCAGCAAACAGGGGCAGGCCCGCCTGGTAACTAACTATGGCTACACCTTC.